This is a list of T cell receptor beta chains from one sample in a study of blood T cells in healthy people across ages. Each CDR3 protein is one row after TCRdb ran MiXCR on the 5' RACE reads. The sample yields over a million distinct CDR3 sequences, around two fifths seen once. The specimen was blood. These TCRs come from a woman between 18 and 29 years old in good health. The CDR3 runs from the conserved cysteine through the conserved F or W. The listing skips clone size in some rows; elsewhere it reads once, few, many or a size class.

cdr3_aa,clone_size,v_call,j_call
CSAPDPSNEQFF,-,TRBV20-1,TRBJ2-1
CASSLKQGNGYTF,few,TRBV12-3/TRBV12-4,TRBJ1-2
CASSSWGAPDTQYF,-,TRBV12-3/TRBV12-4,TRBJ2-3
CASSLRAGSGTEAFF,few,TRBV28,TRBJ1-1
CASRRGGVEGYTF,-,TRBV28,TRBJ1-2
CASSQDLATNTEAFF,once,TRBV4-1,TRBJ1-1
CASSPHDRGEDQPQHF,-,TRBV12-3/TRBV12-4,TRBJ1-5
CASREAGQGSNQPQHF,-,TRBV2,TRBJ1-5
CASSLEGRKAEQYF,few,TRBV6-5,TRBJ2-7
CATSRDPNSMTEAFF,-,TRBV15,TRBJ1-1
CASSEGIYSNRPQHF,-,TRBV9,TRBJ1-5
CASSPTGGGSGANVLTF,-,TRBV12-3/TRBV12-4,TRBJ2-6
CASSVAGGSEQYF,-,TRBV9,TRBJ2-7
CASSPSREQYF,many,TRBV6-2/TRBV6-3,TRBJ2-7
CASSYLRKSSGRDNTGELFF,-,TRBV5-1,TRBJ2-2
CASSATGAGPISGANVLTF,few,TRBV6-1,TRBJ2-6
CASSDPWGSPLHF,-,TRBV25-1,TRBJ1-6
CASHLRLAGAYEQYF,-,TRBV2,TRBJ2-7
CASSLREATEAFF,few,TRBV12-3/TRBV12-4,TRBJ1-1
CASSSQTGGNEKLFF,-,TRBV19,TRBJ1-4
CASSQVYRPPGSSVSGANVLTF,-,TRBV14,TRBJ2-6
CSARGLAVPEQYF,-,TRBV20-1,TRBJ2-7
CASSQDRGEQFF,few,TRBV3-1,TRBJ2-1
CASSQGPSETQYF,-,TRBV3-1,TRBJ2-5
CASSLLGRASEDEQYF,many,TRBV27,TRBJ2-7
CSVEDRRAGTDSYNEQFF,few,TRBV29-1,TRBJ2-1
CASSPTNTDTQYF,many,TRBV6-5,TRBJ2-3
CASSGLWGLGGYTF,-,TRBV9,TRBJ1-2
CATSRDQGLGTEAFF,-,TRBV15,TRBJ1-1
CASSGVGTLKETQYF,-,TRBV5-1,TRBJ2-5
CSAPLGLEGDEQFF,-,TRBV20-1,TRBJ2-1
CASTFGTGTDTQYF,few,TRBV12-3/TRBV12-4,TRBJ2-3
CASSLARLAGGPESPDTQYF,-,TRBV7-9,TRBJ2-3
CASSFSENYGYTF,few,TRBV7-9,TRBJ1-2
CASSQGGSTQETQYF,few,TRBV5-1,TRBJ2-5
CASSLPGRLNEQYF,-,TRBV5-1,TRBJ2-5
CASSSPTSGTFLFVDEETQYF,few,TRBV27,TRBJ2-5
CASIARDGQETQYF,-,TRBV6-5,TRBJ2-5
CASSARTYNEQFF,-,TRBV11-2,TRBJ2-1
CASSVVGGAYGYTF,-,TRBV9,TRBJ1-2
CASCPGQGAETQYF,once,TRBV4-1,TRBJ2-5
CASSFTSGVKAKNIQYF,many,TRBV12-3/TRBV12-4,TRBJ2-4
CASSPSGGFDGYTF,-,TRBV3-1,TRBJ1-2
CASRETGFTEAFF,few,TRBV27,TRBJ1-1
CAISESNGGRYSNQPQHF,-,TRBV10-3,TRBJ1-5
CASSYIQTVYGYTF,few,TRBV6-2/TRBV6-3,TRBJ1-2
CASSHPRGANNEQFF,few,TRBV11-1,TRBJ2-1
CSGGTGDGYSNQPQHF,-,TRBV20-1,TRBJ1-5
CASSYSGGPYYEQFF,-,TRBV28,TRBJ2-1
CASSVGNGVVGDTQYF,-,TRBV9,TRBJ2-3
CASSQDLYRPQHF,few,TRBV4-1,TRBJ1-5